This T cell receptor beta chain originates from a study of blood T cell repertoires in COVID-19. The V and J ends lost 2 bases and 2 bases, in that order; junction bases with no gene match: 7. From germline, CDR1 is SGHKS and CDR2 YYEKEE (reference sequence). The CDR3 loop spans 15 amino acids. Sequenced by immunoSEQ multiplex PCR; TCRdb stores in-frame clones only, minus some. The table includes roughly 300,000 clones, 70% to 90% detected once. The clonotype was recovered from a man between 18 and 29 years old with active or convalescent COVID-19. V gene TRBV5-5 combines with J gene TRBJ2-7; 7 bases fit TRBD2. The sequenced sample consisted of peripheral blood. The CDR3 is CASSFLPSGTYEQYF. The CDR3 DNA is TGTGCCAGCAGCTTCCTTCCTAGCGGAACCTACGAGCAGTACTTC.